The 13 T cell receptor beta chains in this list originate from one sample, sequenced in a study of blood T cells in healthy people across ages. A J-beta primer mix and a sample-barcoded 5' primer were used in a second PCR of about 6 to 12 cycles. TCRdb fed the 5' RACE reads into MiXCR, producing one record per CDR3 protein. The sample has about a million distinct CDR3 sequences; more than 30% are singletons. Sequenced material: blood. All receptors come from a man younger than 30 in good health.

This sequence joins TRBV12-3 or TRBV12-4 and TRBJ1-1, with D possibly matching TRBD1 (6 bases). Trimming stripped 3 bases from V and 3 bases from J, with 11 bases between. CDR3 length equals 14 residues. CDR3 in DNA: TGTGCCAGCAGTTTCGGGGGGCATGACACTGAAGCTTTCTTT. It codes for CASSFGGHDTEAFF.

This chain links TRBV7-2 with TRBJ1-5; unclear D gene. The ends were cut back, 3 bases at V and 1 base at J, with 13 bases in the middle. The CDR3 is 16 residues long. The germline V gene encodes CDR1 SGHTA and CDR2 FQGNSA. The CDR3: CASSFESLGSNQPQHF. CDR3 DNA sequence: TGTGCCAGCAGCTTTGAGTCCCTTGGAAGCAATCAGCCCCAGCATTTT.

This rearrangement joins TRBV30 to TRBJ1-2; D gene uncertain. CDR3 length equals 12 residues. CDR1 and CDR2 from the germline V gene are GTSNPN and SVGIG (reference sequence). Trimming stripped 7 bases from V and 4 bases from J, with 13 bases between. DNA of the CDR3: TGTGCCTTCCCCGGGCCCTTCTATGGCTACACCTTC. Protein: CAFPGPFYGYTF.

The chain combines TRBV3-1 with TRBJ2-5; D is uncertain. Germline CDR1 is LGHDT and CDR2 is YNNKEL (reference sequence). Trimming left V 1 base short and J 0 bases short, with 12 bases between. This CDR3 region has 16 residues. CDR3 in DNA: TGTGCCAGCAGCCAAGGGTTCCAGCTAGACCAAGAGACCCAGTACTTC. It translates to CASSQGFQLDQETQYF.

For this clonotype: One end of the junction varies from germline; a read error may be responsible. The chain uses TRBV7-7 and TRBJ1-4; D call uncertain. The germline gives CDR1 SSHAT, CDR2 FNYEAQ (reference sequence). The CDR3 consists of 14 residues. CDR3 DNA sequence: TGTGCTAGCAGCTCGTCAGAGTCTAATGAAAAACTGTTTTTT. Translated: CASSSSESNEKLFF.

This clonotype has a handful of counts. The genes are TRBV30 and TRBJ1-2, with no clear D. V was trimmed by 1 base and J by 4 bases, leaving 13 bases between them. The length of the CDR3 is 14 residues. Germline values: CDR1 GTSNPN, CDR2 SVGIG (reference sequence). The CDR3 here is CAWSDPPLSYGYTF. In DNA, the CDR3 is TGTGCCTGGAGTGATCCCCCTCTGAGCTATGGCTACACCTTC.

This clonotype was seen more than once but under ten times. This sequence joins TRBV7-2 and TRBJ2-7, with D possibly TRBD2 on 5 matching bases. V gave up 5 bases and J gave up 2 bases, with 16 bases separating them. This CDR3 is built from 15 residues. CDR1 SGHTA and CDR2 FQGNSA come from the germline V gene. CDR3 bases: TGTGCCAGCAGCCACATGCGGACTCTCGCCTACGAGCAGTACTTC. This translates into CASSHMRTLAYEQYF. Using reference TRBV7-2 and TRBJ2-7 for the parts outside the CDR3, the full variable domain is GAGVSQSPSNKVTEKGKDVELRCDPISGHTALYWYRQSLGQGLEFLIYFQGNSAPDKSGLPSDRFSAERTGGSVSTLTIQRTQQEDSAVYLCASSHMRTLAYEQYFGPGTRLTVT.

The gene calls are TRBV7-2 and TRBJ2-3; 7 bases match TRBD2. The trim removed 1 base at V and 4 bases at J, leaving 8 bases unmatched. The CDR3 is 16 residues long. Germline lookup yields CDR1 SGHTA and CDR2 FQGNSA. The CDR3, as DNA: TGTGCCAGCAGCTTAGGCAGCGGAACTAGCGCAGATACGCAGTATTTT. It yields the protein CASSLGSGTSADTQYF.

This clonotype was observed a few times. The V gene is TRBV6-5, the J gene TRBJ2-2, with no clear D. In germline, CDR1 is MNHEY, CDR2 SVGAGI. The V end lost 2 bases, the J end lost 0 bases, and 7 bases lay between the germline ends. The CDR3 covers 15 residues. Written as DNA, the CDR3 is TGTGCCAGCAGTTACAGCAGACCGAACACCGGGGAGCTGTTTTTT. Protein sequence: CASSYSRPNTGELFF.

This sequence joins TRBV4-1 and TRBJ2-5; 7 bases line up with TRBD1. The junction had 8 bases not matched to a gene; V was cut back by 4 bases and J by 0 bases. CDR1 MGHRA and CDR2 YSYEKL come from the germline V gene. This CDR3 has 16 amino acids. The CDR3 DNA is TGCGCCAGCAGCCTACAGACAGGGATGTACCAAGAGACCCAGTACTTC. It codes for CASSLQTGMYQETQYF.

The table lists this clonotype with a few counts. The chain joins TRBV30 to TRBJ1-6; D remains ambiguous. V was pared by 5 bases and J by 0 bases, with 8 bases between. The CDR3 totals 14 residues. Germline CDR1 GTSNPN, CDR2 SVGIG (reference sequence). This CDR3 reads CAWGGVSYNSPLHF. DNA of the CDR3: TGTGCCTGGGGTGGTGTCTCCTATAATTCACCCCTCCACTTT.

V is TRBV20-1 and J is TRBJ2-1; D is perhaps TRBD2 (6 bases). The CDR3 sequence is 12 residues long. V lost 6 bases and J lost 10, with 16 bases in between. From germline, CDR1 is DFQATT and CDR2 SNEGSKA (reference sequence). The CDR3 loop reads CSAFFGGREQFF. The CDR3 DNA sequence: TGCAGTGCCTTCTTTGGGGGGAGGGAGCAGTTCTTC.

This clonotype was detected only a few times. This chain connects TRBV4-3 to TRBJ2-3; 14 nucleotides align to TRBD2. The CDR3 length is 17 residues. The junction had 4 bases not matched to a gene; V was cut back by 4 bases and J by 1 base. Germline-derived CDR1 and CDR2 are LGHNA and YSLEER. The CDR3 DNA sequence: TGCGCCAGCAGCCCCGGGACTAGCGGGGGCCGCACAGATACGCAGTATTTT. It is translated as CASSPGTSGGRTDTQYF.